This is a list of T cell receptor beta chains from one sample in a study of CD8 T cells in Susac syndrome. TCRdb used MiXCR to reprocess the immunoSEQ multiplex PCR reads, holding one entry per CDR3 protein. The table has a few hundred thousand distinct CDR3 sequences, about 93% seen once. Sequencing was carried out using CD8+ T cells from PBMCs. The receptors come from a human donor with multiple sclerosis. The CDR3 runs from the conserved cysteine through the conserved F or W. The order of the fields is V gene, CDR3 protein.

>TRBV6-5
CASSYGQLNEKLFF
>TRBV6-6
CASSYTGPPLGQYF
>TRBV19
CASSYRGSSRDTQYF
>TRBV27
CASSSGTESSYNEQFF
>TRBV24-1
CATSEYMGGELFF
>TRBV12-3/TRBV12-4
CASSLGQGAGETQYF
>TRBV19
CASSIDTYAYGYTF
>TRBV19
CASNSQSGGPQHF
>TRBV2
CASSEEEGYSNQPQHF
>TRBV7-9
CASSLGNRRGYTF
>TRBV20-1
CSARVPSYYEQYF
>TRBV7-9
CASSLTGSTQFF
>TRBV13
CASSLVSTRPTDTQYF
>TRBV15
CATSRTTGNQPQHF
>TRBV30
CAWSSGYEQYF
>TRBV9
CASSDPGQGVTGNLFF
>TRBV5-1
CASSLYPAVNTEAFF
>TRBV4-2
CASSPGLALETQYF
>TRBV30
CAWSVGRGWLDTQYF
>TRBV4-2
CASSQQGVTEAFF
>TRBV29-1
CSVPPGNTDTQYF
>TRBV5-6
CASSRGSTYGYTF
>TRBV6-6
CASGQGGLYGYTF
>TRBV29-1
CSARGTEMNTEAFF
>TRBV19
CASKRSGRGTDTQYF
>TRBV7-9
CASSSNRGRGWDIQYF
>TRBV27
CASSFSQTKYNEQFF
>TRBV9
CASSVGQASYEQYF
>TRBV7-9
CASSSGLTTTDTQYF
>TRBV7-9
CASSTSGWPEAFF
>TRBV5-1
CASSLGDGISYNEQFF
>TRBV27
CASSLLPGQGPYEQYF
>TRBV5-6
CASSFSGDNEQFF
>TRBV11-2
CASSLGLDTFSPLHF
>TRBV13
CASSLGGSYLEAFF